This TCR beta chain was recovered during a study of blood T cell repertoires in COVID-19. Turning to the study itself: COVID-19 samples from acute and convalescent phases originated in the United States, Italy and Spain. Sample material is recorded as cDNA or gDNA derived from T cells, B-cell-depleted T cells, or PBMCs.

In the original processing: Nucleated cell number was recorded as an estimate derived from reference gene primer amplification. Using immunoSEQ multiplex PCR, the repertoire was profiled, and TCRdb retains in-frame clones only, with some absent. That table furnishes V, J and clone size, whereas the DNA furnished D and trimming. The sample records 200,000 or so clones, roughly 82% being singletons. The germline gives CDR1 SGHNT, CDR2 YYREEE (reference sequence). CDR3 length: 15 residues. With 0 bases clipped from V and 5 bases from J, the junction kept 5 bases outside the gene matches. The sequencing input was peripheral blood. This clonotype originated in a woman aged 25 to 39 with acute or convalescent COVID-19. The chain links TRBV5-4 to TRBJ2-5, with TRBD1 identical over 9 bases. CDR3 coding DNA: TGTGCCAGCAGCTTGGCACAGGGGGCGGGGGAGACCCAGTACTTC. This sequence encodes CASSLAQGAGETQYF.